This TCR beta chain was recorded in a study of blood T cell repertoires in COVID-19 (dated by TCRdb to the early 2020s). Context from the whole study: Samples covering the acute and convalescent phases of COVID-19 were provided by collaborators in the United States, Italy and Spain. The dataset comprised deeply sampled blood TCRbeta repertoires from subjects exposed to, actively infected with, or recovered from COVID-19. The repertoires were released in a freely available public database intended as a resource for research on the immune response to SARS-CoV-2. The material from the prospective study consisted of cDNA or gDNA derived from T cells, B-cell-depleted T cells, or PBMCs. Where available, HLA class I and class II types were obtained from metadata supplied by the sample provider rather than from assay-based typing. The samples were drawn from the first 160 participants of the ongoing ImmuneRACE study and from more than 1,000 subjects provided by 6 global collaborators. Sample metadata almost always included a de-identified subject ID, COVID-19 status, age in years and sex.

The V and J ends are trimmed by 4 bases and 5 bases, leaving 19 bases between them. CDR1 and CDR2, per the germline V gene, are SGHRS and YFSETQ. Inclusive of the bounding cysteine and phenylalanine, the CDR3 is 16 residues long. Just CDR3 DNA is preserved here, 48 bases in frame from base 1. This clone was seen a single time. The antigen this receptor binds is unknown. No much larger clone exists at a distance of one base, and base qualities are not known. A second Seattle source provided samples from volunteer blood donors who had recovered from COVID-19. Whole blood was collected in K2EDTA tubes by collaborating institutions according to the institutions' own protocols. Collaborator samples were shipped for TCRbeta analysis as frozen whole blood, isolated PBMCs, or DNA extracted from either sample type. The study at large found these results: The amount of clinical and demographic metadata varied by source and participant and was provided uncurated.

TCRbeta CDR3 regions were amplified from genomic DNA using the immunoSEQ Assay, a bias-controlled multiplex PCR. Per the original workflow: Within the assay, amplification of reference gene primers was used to estimate how many nucleated cells each sample contained. Sequence reads were collapsed and filtered to measure the absolute abundance of every unique TCRbeta CDR3 rearrangement. Productive Simpson clonality was computed per sample as the square root of Simpson's diversity index over productive rearrangements. TCRdb re-hosts the immuneACCESS table, in-frame sequences only. Its copies lack some clones; in the studies checked, an unresolved V gene accounts for under half of them, and the cause for the rest is not known. V and J calls and clone size are copied from that table; D and trimming were computed from the DNA. The sample profile shows about 200,000 clones; 70% to 85% of them were found once. The ten largest clonotypes hold roughly 12% of the sample.

The sequence joins TRBV5-1 to TRBJ2-1; the D gene lacks a confident call. The clonotype comes from a man in his forties or fifties who had recovered from COVID-19. Sequences were obtained from peripheral blood. The bases read TGCGCCAGCAGCCATAGCACTGGATCTTATGACAATGAGCAGTTCTTC. Its coded protein is CASSHSTGSYDNEQFF.